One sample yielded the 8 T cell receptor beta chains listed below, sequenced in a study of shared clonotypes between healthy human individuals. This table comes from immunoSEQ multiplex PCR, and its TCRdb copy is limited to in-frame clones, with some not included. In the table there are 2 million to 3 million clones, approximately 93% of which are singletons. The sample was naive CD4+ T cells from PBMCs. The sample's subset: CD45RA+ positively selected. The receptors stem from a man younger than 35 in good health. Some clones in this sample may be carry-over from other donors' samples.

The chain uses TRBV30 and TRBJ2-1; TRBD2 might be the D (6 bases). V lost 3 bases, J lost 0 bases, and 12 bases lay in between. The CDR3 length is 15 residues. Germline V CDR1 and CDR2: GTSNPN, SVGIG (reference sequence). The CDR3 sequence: CAWRRGTYSYNEQFF. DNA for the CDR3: TGTGCCTGGAGACGGGGGACGTACTCCTACAATGAGCAGTTCTTC.

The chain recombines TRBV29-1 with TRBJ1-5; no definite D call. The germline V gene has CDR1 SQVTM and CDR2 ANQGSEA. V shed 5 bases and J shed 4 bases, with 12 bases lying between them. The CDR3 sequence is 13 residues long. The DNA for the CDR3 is TGCAGCGTTCAAAACGATTATAATCAGCCCCAGCATTTT. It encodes CSVQNDYNQPQHF.

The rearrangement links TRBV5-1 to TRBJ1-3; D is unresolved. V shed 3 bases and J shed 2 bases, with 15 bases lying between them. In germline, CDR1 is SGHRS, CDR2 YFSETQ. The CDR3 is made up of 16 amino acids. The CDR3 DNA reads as TGCGCCAGCAGCTCGGAACTCCTTTCTGCTGGAAACACCATATATTTT. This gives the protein CASSSELLSAGNTIYF.

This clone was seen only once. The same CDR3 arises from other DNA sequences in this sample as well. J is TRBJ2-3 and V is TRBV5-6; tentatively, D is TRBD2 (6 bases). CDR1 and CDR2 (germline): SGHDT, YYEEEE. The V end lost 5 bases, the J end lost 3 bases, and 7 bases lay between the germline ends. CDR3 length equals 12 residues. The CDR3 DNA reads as TGTGCCAGCAGTCGGGAGACAGATACGCAGTATTTT. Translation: CASSRETDTQYF. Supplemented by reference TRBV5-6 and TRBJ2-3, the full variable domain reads DAGVTQSPTHLIKTRGQQVTLRCSPKSGHDTVSWYQQALGQGPQFIFQYYEEEERQRGNFPDRFSGHQFPNYSSELNVNALLLGDSALYLCASSRETDTQYFGPGTRLTVL.

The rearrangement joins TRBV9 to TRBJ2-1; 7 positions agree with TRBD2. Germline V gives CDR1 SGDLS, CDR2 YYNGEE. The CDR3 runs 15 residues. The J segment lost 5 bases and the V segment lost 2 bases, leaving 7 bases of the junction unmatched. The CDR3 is CASSVSAGLNNEQFF. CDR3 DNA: TGTGCCAGCAGCGTCTCGGCGGGACTAAACAATGAGCAGTTCTTC.

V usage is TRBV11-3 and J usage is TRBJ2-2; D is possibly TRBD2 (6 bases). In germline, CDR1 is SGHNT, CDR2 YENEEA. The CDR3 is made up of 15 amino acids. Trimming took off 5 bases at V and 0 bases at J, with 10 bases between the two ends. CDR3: CASSHRGANTGELFF. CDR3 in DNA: TGTGCCAGCAGCCATCGCGGGGCGAACACCGGGGAGCTGTTTTTT.

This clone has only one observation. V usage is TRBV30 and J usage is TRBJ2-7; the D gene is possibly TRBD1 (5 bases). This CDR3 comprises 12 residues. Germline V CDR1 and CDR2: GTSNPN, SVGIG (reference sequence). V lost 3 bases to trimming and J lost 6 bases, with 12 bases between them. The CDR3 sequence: CAWSARQGEQYF. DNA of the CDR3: TGTGCCTGGAGCGCCCGGCAGGGCGAGCAGTACTTC.

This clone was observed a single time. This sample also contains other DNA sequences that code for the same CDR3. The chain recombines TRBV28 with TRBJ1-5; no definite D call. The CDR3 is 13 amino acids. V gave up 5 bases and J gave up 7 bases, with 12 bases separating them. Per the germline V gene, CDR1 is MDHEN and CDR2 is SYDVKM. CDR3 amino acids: CASSPPRSQPQHF. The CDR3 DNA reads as TGTGCCAGCAGTCCCCCCCGATCCCAGCCCCAGCATTTT.